The 21 T cell receptor beta chains below were found in one sample sequenced in a study of metastatic and nonmetastatic thyroid tumors. TCRdb reassembled clones from the PCR reads with MiXCR. This sample has approximately 17,000 clones; about 26% occur once, and the top ten carry roughly 9.8%. Until they underwent thyroid surgery, no patient had received any treatment. Sequencing used blood. The source is a male donor with papillary thyroid cancer or a benign thyroid nodule (not recorded which). Some clones in this sample may be carry-over from other donors' samples.

This clone is labeled medium-sized (0.01 to 0.1%). V and J are TRBV5-1 and TRBJ2-7, with 7 nucleotides matching TRBD1. The CDR3 totals 12 residues. The germline V gene encodes CDR1 SGHRS and CDR2 YFSETQ. The V and J ends lost 4 bases and 5 bases, in that order; junction bases with no gene match: 3. As DNA, the CDR3 is TGCGCCAGCAGCCGAGACAGGGACGAGCAGTACTTC. This sequence encodes CASSRDRDEQYF.

This clone occurred many times. This chain connects TRBV5-1 to TRBJ2-7, with 7 bases aligning to TRBD1. CDR1 SGHRS and CDR2 YFSETQ come from the germline V gene. This CDR3 is 14 amino acids long. The V and J ends lost 0 bases and 7 bases, in that order; junction bases with no gene match: 7. As DNA, the CDR3 is TGCGCCAGCAGCTTGGAGGGGGCCCCGGGGGAGCAGTACTTC. It translates to CASSLEGAPGEQYF.

This clone was recorded a few times. J is TRBJ1-3 and V is TRBV4-1; D uncertain. Per germline, CDR1 MGHRA and CDR2 YSYEKL. The ends were cut back, 3 bases at V and 6 bases at J, with 6 bases in the middle. The CDR3 contains 12 residues. CDR3 residues: CASSQDENTIYF. For the CDR3, the DNA is TGCGCCAGCAGCCAGGATGAAAACACCATATATTTT.

By sample share, this clone is medium-sized (0.01 to 0.1%). The genes are TRBV11-3 and TRBJ2-1, with 11 bases lining up with TRBD2. The CDR3 is 16 residues long. Trimming cost V 5 bases and J 4 bases; bases outside gene matches: 7. CDR1 is SGHNT and CDR2 is YENEEA in the germline V gene. This CDR3 is CASSTAGTSGYNEQFF. The CDR3 DNA reads TGTGCCAGCAGCACGGCGGGGACTAGCGGATACAATGAGCAGTTCTTC. Combining the CDR3 with reference TRBV11-3 and TRBJ2-1 gives the whole variable domain EAGVVQSPRYKIIEKKQPVAFWCNPISGHNTLYWYLQNLGQGPELLIRYENEEAVDDSQLPKDRFSAERLKGVDSTLKIQPAELGDSAVYLCASSTAGTSGYNEQFFGPGTRLTVL.

This clone has more than one count but fewer than ten. The chain combines TRBV6-1 with TRBJ1-2; D is ambiguous. The CDR3 contains 12 residues. CDR1 MNHNS and CDR2 SASEGT come from the germline V gene. Deletions cut 7 bases from V and 8 bases from J, with 14 bases between. The CDR3 DNA is TGTGCCAGCACGGTAGGTGGCGGAGGCTACACCTTC. This sequence encodes CASTVGGGGYTF.

This clone showed up just a few times. The V gene is TRBV6-1, the J gene TRBJ1-1, with TRBD1 matching over 8 bases. Trimming at V came to 10 bases and at J to 0 bases, leaving 4 bases not matched to a gene. The CDR3 extends over 13 amino acids. Germline CDR1 reads MNHNS; CDR2 reads SASEGT. The CDR3 reads CATWDRLNTEAFF. The CDR3 DNA sequence: TGTGCCACCTGGGACAGGTTGAACACTGAAGCTTTCTTT.

This clone was detected many times. Given a much more abundant clone one base away, this may be a read error. Other DNA sequences of this sample code for an identical CDR3. CDR3: CASSILARGLVTDTQYF. CDR3 in DNA: TGTGCCAGCAGTATCCTCGCTCGAGGGCTGGTCACAGATACGCAGTATTTT. V usage is TRBV6-6 and J usage is TRBJ2-3; D is possibly TRBD2 (5 bases). Trimming cost V 5 bases and J 2 bases, with 20 bases left between them. Germline V gene lookup returns CDR1 MNHNY and CDR2 SVGAGI (reference sequence). CDR3 size: 17 residues.

The gene calls are TRBV6-4 and TRBJ1-1; 8 bases line up with TRBD1. V trimming: 6 bases; J trimming: 0 bases; junction bases outside the gene matches: 9. Germline lookup yields CDR1 MRHNA and CDR2 SNTAGT. This CDR3 spans 16 amino acids. CDR3 in DNA: TGTGCCAGCAGGCCCAAGGGACAGGCGATGAACACTGAAGCTTTCTTT. Encoded protein: CASRPKGQAMNTEAFF.

This clone counts as medium-sized (0.01 to 0.1%). At one end, the junction sequence differs from germline, possibly due to a read error. The sample holds other DNA sequences that translate to the same CDR3. This chain joins TRBV7-2 and TRBJ2-7; TRBD2 might be the D (7 bases). Germline V gives CDR1 SGHTA, CDR2 FQGNSA. The CDR3 runs to 15 residues. CDR3 amino acids: CASSLAVGGRSEQYF. The CDR3 nucleotides read TGTGCCAGCAGCTTAGCCGTCGGGGGGCGCAGCGAGCAGTATTTC.

Ten or more counts support this clone. The genes are TRBV28 and TRBJ1-2; D is ambiguous. The CDR3 has 14 amino acids. Germline CDR1 is MDHEN and CDR2 is SYDVKM. V was pared by 5 bases and J by 8 bases, with 18 bases between. The CDR3 region is CASSAEQLVGGYTF. CDR3 bases: TGTGCCAGCAGTGCTGAGCAGCTAGTCGGCGGCTACACCTTC.

This clone appeared a few times. The chain combines TRBV19 with TRBJ1-1, with D perhaps TRBD1 (6 bases). V lost 5 bases and J 1 base, leaving 11 bases between the germline ends. The CDR3 has 14 amino acids. Germline V gene data show CDR1 as LNHDA and CDR2 as SQIVND (reference sequence). The CDR3 nucleotides read TGTGCCAGTAGTTCCGGACAGACGAACACTGAAGCTTTCTTT. Translated: CASSSGQTNTEAFF.

In its sample, this clone was seen once. V usage is TRBV30 and J usage is TRBJ1-5; D gene ambiguous. Germline V CDR1 and CDR2: GTSNPN, SVGIG (reference sequence). This CDR3 has 14 amino acids. Trimming took off 1 base at V and 0 bases at J, with 7 bases between the two ends. CDR3 sequence: CAWSGGLSNQPQHF. The CDR3 nucleotides read TGTGCCTGGAGTGGGGGTCTTAGCAATCAGCCCCAGCATTTT. Drawing the rest from reference TRBV30 and TRBJ1-5, the complete variable domain is SQTIHQWPATLVQPVGSPLSLECTVEGTSNPNLYWYRQAAGRGLQLLFYSVGIGQISSEVPQNLSASRPQDRQFILSSKKLLLSDSGFYLCAWSGGLSNQPQHFGDGTRLSIL.

This clone was seen a handful of times. The CDR3 DNA is TGTGCCAGCAGTTTCGGGGGCGGGAGGTATGGCTACACCTTC. Translating it yields CASSFGGGRYGYTF. This sequence joins TRBV27 and TRBJ1-2; perhaps TRBD1 as D (6 bases). Germline values: CDR1 MNHEY, CDR2 SMNVEV (reference sequence). This CDR3 contains 14 residues. Trimming took off 3 bases at V and 5 bases at J, with 13 bases between the two ends.

This clone was picked up many times. This chain uses TRBV30 with TRBJ2-3, with TRBD2 matching 8 bases. From germline, CDR1 is GTSNPN and CDR2 SVGIG (reference sequence). The CDR3 runs to 14 residues. V dropped 8 bases and J dropped 7; count of bases not matched to a gene: 14. In nucleotides, the CDR3 is TGTGCCGGACTCCGGGACACGGGGGGGTATACGCAGTATTTT. It translates to CAGLRDTGGYTQYF.

This clone was counted ten times or more. The gene calls are TRBV5-1 and TRBJ2-7; 10 bases map to TRBD2. CDR1 is SGHRS and CDR2 is YFSETQ in the germline V gene. The CDR3 has 15 amino acids. J lost 7 bases, V lost 0 bases, and 7 bases had no gene match. CDR3 in amino acids: CASSLGLAGAREQYF. The CDR3 coding sequence is TGCGCCAGCAGCTTGGGCCTAGCGGGAGCGAGGGAGCAGTACTTC.

This clone has a count of ten or more. This rearrangement joins TRBV18 to TRBJ2-7; TRBD1 or TRBD2 may be the D gene (5 bases each). The CDR3 totals 15 residues. The germline V gene encodes CDR1 KGHSH and CDR2 LQKENI. V was cut by 4 bases and J by 3 bases, with 16 bases left in between. CDR3 sequence reads: CASSLRDGAGYEQYF. CDR3 nucleotide sequence: TGTGCCAGCTCACTACGGGATGGGGCCGGCTACGAGCAGTACTTC.

The table lists this clone with many counts. V usage is TRBV4-2 and J usage is TRBJ2-3; 12 bases line up with TRBD2. In germline, CDR1 is LGHNA, CDR2 YNFKEQ. V lost 0 bases to trimming and J lost 1 base; unmatched junction nucleotides: 2. This CDR3 contains 17 residues. This CDR3 reads CASSQERTSGGTDTQYF. Here the CDR3 DNA reads TGTGCCAGCAGCCAAGAGAGGACTAGCGGGGGCACAGATACGCAGTATTTT.

This clone was counted many times. The chain carries TRBV5-1 and TRBJ1-1; a possible D gene is TRBD1 (5 bases). This CDR3 has 13 amino acids. The ends were cut back, 5 bases at V and 2 bases at J, with 10 bases in the middle. The germline V gene encodes CDR1 SGHRS and CDR2 YFSETQ. DNA of the CDR3: TGCGCCAGCAGGCGGGGCCTAAACACTGAAGCTTTCTTT. This encodes CASRRGLNTEAFF.

In this sample, this clone turned up many times. This chain connects TRBV20-1 to TRBJ1-1; D remains ambiguous. The CDR3 consists of 12 residues. Trimming stripped 1 base from V and 1 base from J, with 4 bases between. In germline, CDR1 is DFQATT, CDR2 SNEGSKA (reference sequence). The CDR3 DNA reads TGCAGTGCTAGAGCAGGGAACACTGAAGCTTTCTTT. Protein product: CSARAGNTEAFF.

This clone is labeled medium-sized. The J gene is TRBJ1-5, the V gene TRBV6-1; 10 bases match TRBD1. Trimming took 3 bases from V and 2 from J; bases not matched to a gene: 1. This CDR3 region has 15 residues. The germline CDR1 and CDR2 sequences are MNHNS and SASEGT. CDR3 sequence: CASSDGQGGNQPQHF. CDR3 in DNA: TGTGCCAGCAGTGATGGACAGGGGGGCAATCAGCCCCAGCATTTT.

This clone has ten or more counts. The chain employs TRBV19 and TRBJ1-1, with no clear D. The germline V and J ends were trimmed by 5 bases and 9 bases, with 13 bases remaining between them. The CDR3 length is 12 residues. Germline V gives CDR1 LNHDA, CDR2 SQIVND (reference sequence). The CDR3 nucleotides read TGTGCCAGTAGTCCCAGTCGGGGAAAAGCTTTCTTT. Translating gives CASSPSRGKAFF.